These T cell receptor beta chains were read from a single sample in a study of blood T cell repertoires in COVID-19. Method: immunoSEQ multiplex PCR; TCRdb's copy keeps in-frame clones and lacks some. This sample has around 340,000 clones; around 82% occur once, and the top ten carry around 3%. The sequenced sample consisted of peripheral blood. All receptors derive from a man aged 25 to 40 with active or convalescent COVID-19. The CDR3 runs from the conserved cysteine through the conserved F or W. D genes are given only for firm matches. Size is omitted from some rows. Given values are once, few, many or a class for expanded clones.

v_gene	abundance	j_gene	d_gene	len	CDR3nt	CDR3aa
TRBV4-3	NA	TRBJ2-3	NA	17	TGCGCCAGCAGCCGCGCAGCCAGGGTAGCTTCCACAGATACGCAGTATTTT	CASSRAARVASTDTQYF
TRBV24-1	NA	TRBJ2-7	TRBD1	16	TGTGCCACCAGTGATTTTTTCGGACAGGGGGCCTACGAGCAGTACTTC	CATSDFFGQGAYEQYF
TRBV2	NA	TRBJ2-1	NA	13	TGTGCCAGCGAGGGTACCATTTACAATGAGCAGTTCTTC	CASEGTIYNEQFF
TRBV6-5	few	TRBJ2-1	TRBD2	12	TGTGCCAGCACGACTAGCAAGGATGAGCAGTTCTTC	CASTTSKDEQFF
TRBV30	NA	TRBJ2-4	NA	13	TGTGCCTGGAGTGGCAGCGGGCCGAAAGTACAGTACTTC	CAWSGSGPKVQYF
TRBV24-1	NA	TRBJ2-1	NA	15	TGTGCCACCTGCCCACCGGCGGGGACCTACAATGAGCAGTTCTTC	CATCPPAGTYNEQFF
TRBV28	NA	TRBJ2-7	TRBD1	14	TGTGCCAGCAGTTCGACAGGGGGATCCTACGAGCAGTACTTC	CASSSTGGSYEQYF
TRBV4-1	few	TRBJ1-1	TRBD1	13	TGCGCCAGCAGAGGACAGGAGGACACTGAAGCTTTCTTT	CASRGQEDTEAFF
TRBV15	NA	TRBJ2-1	NA	13	TGTGCCACCAGCAGAGAATTCAGCAATGAGCAGTTCTTC	CATSREFSNEQFF
TRBV7-2	NA	TRBJ2-7	NA	13	TGTGCCAGCAGCTTAATGTCGCCAGACGAGCAGTACTTC	CASSLMSPDEQYF
TRBV19	NA	TRBJ1-4	TRBD1	12	TGTGCCAGCATGGGGACAGTTGAAAAACTGTTTTTT	CASMGTVEKLFF
TRBV30	NA	TRBJ2-7	NA	11	TGTGCCTGGGGGGCGGGGCACGAGCAGTACTTC	CAWGAGHEQYF
TRBV15	NA	TRBJ2-7	NA	13	TGTGCCACCAGCAGAAATGGAAGGGGCGAGCAGTACTTC	CATSRNGRGEQYF
TRBV4-2	NA	TRBJ1-6	TRBD1	20	TGTGCCAGCAGCCCACACCAGGACAGGGTGGGTGGCTCCTATAATTCACCCCTCCACTTT	CASSPHQDRVGGSYNSPLHF
TRBV9	NA	TRBJ2-7	NA	16	TGTGCCAGCAGCGGGGGGCTCGGGATGGGAATTTACGAGCAGTACTTC	CASSGGLGMGIYEQYF
TRBV5-1	NA	TRBJ2-1	TRBD2	16	TGCGCCAGCAGATCAGGACTAGCGGGGTCCTACAATGAGCAGTTCTTC	CASRSGLAGSYNEQFF
TRBV4-1	few	TRBJ2-5	TRBD2	19	TGCGCCAGCAGCCCGGCCCCTAGCGGGGGGGCCTCAAGACAAGAGACCCAGTACTTC	CASSPAPSGGASRQETQYF
TRBV28	NA	TRBJ2-1	TRBD2	16	TGTGCCAGCAGCCTGGGACTAGCAGGCTTCGGGGGTGAGCAGTTCTTC	CASSLGLAGFGGEQFF
TRBV10-3	NA	TRBJ1-1	NA	15	TGTGCCATCAGTGATGCGTGGGGGGAAAGTTCTGAAGCTTTCTTT	CAISDAWGESSEAFF
TRBV27	NA	TRBJ2-3	TRBD2	15	TGTGCCAGCAGGAGACTAGCGGAAGACACAGATACGCAGTATTTT	CASRRLAEDTDTQYF
TRBV4-3	NA	TRBJ1-1	TRBD1	14	TGCGCCAGCAGCCAACAATTTGCGGGACAGAAAGCTTTCTTT	CASSQQFAGQKAFF
TRBV5-1	NA	TRBJ2-1	TRBD2	16	TGCGCCAGCAGCCCGGGAGGGACTACCTCCGGGCATGAGCAGTTCTTC	CASSPGGTTSGHEQFF
TRBV9	NA	TRBJ1-3	NA	15	TGTGCCAGCAGCGTAGAGGAGGTACCCGGAAACACCATATATTTT	CASSVEEVPGNTIYF